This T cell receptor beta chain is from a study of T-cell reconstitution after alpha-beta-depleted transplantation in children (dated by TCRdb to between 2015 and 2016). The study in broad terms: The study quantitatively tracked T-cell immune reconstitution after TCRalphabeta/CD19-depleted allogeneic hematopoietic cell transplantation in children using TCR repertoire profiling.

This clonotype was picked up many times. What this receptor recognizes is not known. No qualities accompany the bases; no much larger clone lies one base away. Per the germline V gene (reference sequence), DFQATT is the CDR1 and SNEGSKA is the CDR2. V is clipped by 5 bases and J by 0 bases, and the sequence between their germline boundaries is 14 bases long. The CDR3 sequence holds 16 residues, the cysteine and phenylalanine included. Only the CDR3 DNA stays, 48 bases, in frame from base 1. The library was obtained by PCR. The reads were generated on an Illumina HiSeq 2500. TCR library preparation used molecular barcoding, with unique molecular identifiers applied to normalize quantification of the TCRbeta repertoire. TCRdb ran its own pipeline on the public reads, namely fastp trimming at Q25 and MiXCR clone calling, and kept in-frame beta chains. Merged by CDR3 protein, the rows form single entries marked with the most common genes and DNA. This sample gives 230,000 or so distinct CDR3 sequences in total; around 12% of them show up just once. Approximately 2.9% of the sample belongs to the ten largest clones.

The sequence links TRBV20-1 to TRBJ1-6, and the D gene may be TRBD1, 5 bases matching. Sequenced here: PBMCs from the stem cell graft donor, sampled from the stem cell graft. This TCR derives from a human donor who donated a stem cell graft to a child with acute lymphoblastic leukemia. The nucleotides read TGCAGTGCTGGGGGGAACCGGCACTCCTATAATTCACCCCTCCACTTT. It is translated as CSAGGNRHSYNSPLHF.